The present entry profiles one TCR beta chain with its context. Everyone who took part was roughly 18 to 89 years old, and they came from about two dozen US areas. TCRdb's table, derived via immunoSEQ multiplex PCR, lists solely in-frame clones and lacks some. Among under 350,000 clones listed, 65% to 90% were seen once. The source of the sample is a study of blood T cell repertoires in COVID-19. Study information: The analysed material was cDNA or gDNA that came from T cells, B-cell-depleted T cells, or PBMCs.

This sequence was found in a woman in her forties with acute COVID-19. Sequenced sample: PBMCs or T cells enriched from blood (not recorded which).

CDR3 residues: CASRRTGSTDTQYF. The CDR3 nucleotides are TGTGCCAGCAGGCGGACAGGAAGCACAGATACGCAGTATTTT. This rearrangement joins TRBV28 to TRBJ2-3, with TRBD1 identical over 7 bases. In germline, CDR1 is MDHEN, CDR2 SYDVKM. The junction had 3 bases not matched to a gene; V was cut back by 6 bases and J by 0 bases. The CDR3 has 14 amino acids.